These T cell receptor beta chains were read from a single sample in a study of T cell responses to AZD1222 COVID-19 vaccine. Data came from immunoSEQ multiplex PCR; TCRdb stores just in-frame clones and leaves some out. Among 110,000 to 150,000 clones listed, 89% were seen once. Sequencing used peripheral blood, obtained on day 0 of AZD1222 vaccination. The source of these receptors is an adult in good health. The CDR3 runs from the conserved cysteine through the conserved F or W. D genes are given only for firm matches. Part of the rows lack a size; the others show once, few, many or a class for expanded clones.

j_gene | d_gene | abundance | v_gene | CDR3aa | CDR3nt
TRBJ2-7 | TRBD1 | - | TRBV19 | CASRESGTGGSSYEQYF | TGTGCCAGTAGAGAATCCGGGACAGGGGGGTCCTCCTACGAGCAGTACTTC
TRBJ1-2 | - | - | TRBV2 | CASSESRQRYGYTF | TGTGCCAGCAGTGAAAGCCGGCAGCGCTATGGCTACACCTTC
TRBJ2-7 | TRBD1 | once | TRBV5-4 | CASSTGDRAYEQYF | TGTGCCAGCAGCACCGGGGACAGGGCCTACGAGCAGTACTTC
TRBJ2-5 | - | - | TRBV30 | CAWSGRLVMRETQYF | TGTGCCTGGAGTGGTCGTTTAGTTATGCGAGAGACCCAGTACTTC
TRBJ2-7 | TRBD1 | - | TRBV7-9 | CASSWTGAAYEQYF | TGTGCCAGCAGCTGGACAGGGGCTGCCTACGAGCAGTACTTC
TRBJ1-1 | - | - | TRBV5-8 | CASSLWGGNTEAFF | TGTGCCAGCAGCTTGTGGGGGGGTAACACTGAAGCTTTCTTT
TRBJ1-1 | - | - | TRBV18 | CASSPQRGGTVNTEAFF | TGTGCCAGCTCACCACAAAGGGGGGGCACGGTGAACACTGAAGCTTTCTTT
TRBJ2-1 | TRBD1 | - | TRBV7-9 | CASSTSDRGLAISYNEQFF | TGTGCCAGCAGCACATCAGACAGGGGCCTAGCTATTTCCTACAATGAGCAGTTCTTC
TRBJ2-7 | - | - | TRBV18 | CASRRDSWQGVLEQYF | TGTGCCAGCCGAAGGGATTCATGGCAGGGTGTACTCGAGCAGTACTTC
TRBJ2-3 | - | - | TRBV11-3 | CASSLGTTFSGDTQYF | TGTGCCAGCAGCTTAGGGACTACCTTTTCGGGAGATACGCAGTATTTT
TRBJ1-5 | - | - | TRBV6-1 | CASSDRIYSNQPQHF | TGTGCCAGCAGTGACCGGATTTATAGCAATCAGCCCCAGCATTTT
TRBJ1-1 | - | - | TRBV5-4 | CAIAGAAGEDTEAFF | TGTGCCATTGCGGGCGCAGCAGGGGAGGATACTGAAGCTTTCTTT
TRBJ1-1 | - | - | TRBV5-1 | CASRDQGMNTEAFF | TGCGCCAGCAGAGACCAGGGCATGAACACTGAAGCTTTCTTT
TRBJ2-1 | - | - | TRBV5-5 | CASSLGLGGAYNEQFF | TGTGCCAGCAGCTTGGGGTTGGGTGGGGCCTACAATGAGCAGTTCTTC
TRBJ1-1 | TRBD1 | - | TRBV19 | CASSGTGVGNTEAFF | TGTGCCAGTAGCGGGACAGGGGTTGGAAACACTGAAGCTTTCTTT
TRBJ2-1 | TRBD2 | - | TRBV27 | CATAGLAGINEQFF | TGTGCCACTGCGGGACTAGCGGGGATAAATGAGCAGTTCTTC
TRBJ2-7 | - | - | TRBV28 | CASSASTASSYEQYF | TGTGCCAGCAGTGCGTCGACAGCGAGCTCCTACGAGCAGTACTTC
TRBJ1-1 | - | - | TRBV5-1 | CASSTSFGDRDTEAFF | TGCGCCAGCAGCACCTCCTTCGGAGACCGGGACACTGAAGCTTTCTTT
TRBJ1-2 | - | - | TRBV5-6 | CASKSGLEGGYTF | TGTGCCAGCAAATCAGGGCTTGAAGGCGGCTACACCTTC
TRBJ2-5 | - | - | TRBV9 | CASSVGYRAGGETQYF | TGTGCCAGCAGCGTAGGATACAGGGCAGGTGGGGAGACCCAGTACTTC
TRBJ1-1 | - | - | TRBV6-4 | CASSRQANTEAFF | TGTGCCAGCAGTCGGCAGGCCAACACTGAAGCTTTCTTT
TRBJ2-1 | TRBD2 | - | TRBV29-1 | CSVAARFLAGKGLNEQFF | TGCAGCGTTGCAGCCCGTTTTCTAGCGGGTAAGGGCTTGAATGAGCAGTTCTTC
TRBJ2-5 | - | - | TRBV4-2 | CASSQSRGETQYF | TGTGCCAGCAGCCAAAGTAGGGGAGAGACCCAGTACTTC
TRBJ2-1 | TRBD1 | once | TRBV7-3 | CASSDRGLNNEQFF | TGTGCCAGCAGCGACAGGGGTTTAAACAATGAGCAGTTCTTC
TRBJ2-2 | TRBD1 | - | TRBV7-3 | CASSLRGGTGSNTGELFF | TGTGCCAGCAGCTTAAGGGGCGGGACAGGATCGAACACCGGGGAGCTGTTTTTT
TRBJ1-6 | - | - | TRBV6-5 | CASSYETPRLSPLHF | TGTGCCAGCAGTTACGAGACACCCCGATTGAGTCCCCTCCACTTT
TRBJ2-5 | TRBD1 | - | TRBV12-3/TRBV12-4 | CASSSGGPETQYF | TGTGCCAGCAGTTCAGGGGGCCCGGAGACCCAGTACTTC
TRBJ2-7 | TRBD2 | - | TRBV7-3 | CASSSMGLAGDEQYF | TGTGCCAGCAGCTCCATGGGATTAGCGGGAGACGAGCAGTACTTC
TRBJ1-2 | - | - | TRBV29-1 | CSVAPGEINGYTF | TGCAGCGTTGCCCCAGGGGAGATTAACGGCTACACCTTC
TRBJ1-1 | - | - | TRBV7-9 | CASSFEQSNTEAFF | TGTGCCAGCAGCTTCGAACAATCGAACACTGAAGCTTTCTTT
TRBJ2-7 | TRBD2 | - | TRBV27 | CASSFSGSSYEQYF | TGTGCCAGCAGTTTTAGCGGGAGCTCCTACGAGCAGTACTTC
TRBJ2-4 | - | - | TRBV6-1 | CASSEEWGDNIQYF | TGTGCCAGCAGTGAAGAGTGGGGGGACAACATTCAGTACTTC
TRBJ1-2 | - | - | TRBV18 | CASSPPGRTYGYTF | TGTGCCAGCTCACCTCCGGGACGGACATATGGCTACACCTTC
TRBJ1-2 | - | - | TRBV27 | CASSLVPLSYGYTF | TGTGCCAGCAGTTTAGTTCCGTTATCCTATGGCTACACCTTC
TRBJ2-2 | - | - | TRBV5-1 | CASSLGQLVITGELFF | TGCGCCAGCAGCTTGGGGCAGCTAGTAATCACCGGGGAGCTGTTTTTT
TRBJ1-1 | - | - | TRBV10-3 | CAISEEGRRRNTEAFF | TGTGCCATCAGTGAGGAGGGGCGAAGGCGGAACACTGAAGCTTTCTTT
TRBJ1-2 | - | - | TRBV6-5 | CASSPGTSKNYGYTF | TGTGCCAGCAGCCCCGGGACATCGAAAAACTATGGCTACACCTTC
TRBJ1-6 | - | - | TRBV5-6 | CASSLGQLNSPLHF | TGTGCCAGCAGCTTGGGGCAGCTAAATTCACCCCTCCACTTT
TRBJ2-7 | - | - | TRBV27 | CASSLKVGGTSYEQYF | TGTGCCAGCAGCCTTAAGGTGGGCGGTACATCCTACGAGCAGTACTTC
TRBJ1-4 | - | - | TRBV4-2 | CASSQAQGPLGEKLFF | TGTGCCAGCAGCCAAGCCCAGGGGCCCTTAGGGGAAAAACTGTTTTTT
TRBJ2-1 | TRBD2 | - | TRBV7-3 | CASSLTSGSGGEQFF | TGTGCCAGCAGCTTAACTAGCGGGTCCGGGGGTGAGCAGTTCTTC
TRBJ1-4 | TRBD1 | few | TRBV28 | CASRGGTATNEKLFF | TGTGCCAGCAGGGGTGGGACAGCAACTAATGAAAAACTGTTTTTT
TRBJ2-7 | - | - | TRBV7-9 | CASSLGDLYEQYF | TGTGCCAGCAGCTTAGGGGATCTCTACGAGCAGTACTTC
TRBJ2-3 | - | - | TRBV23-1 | CASSQYGYITQYF | TGCGCCAGCAGTCAATACGGCTATATTACGCAGTATTTT
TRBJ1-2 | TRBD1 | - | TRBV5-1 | CASSLGTGGAEGYTF | TGCGCCAGCAGCTTAGGGACAGGGGGCGCGGAAGGCTACACCTTC
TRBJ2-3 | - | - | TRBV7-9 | CASPPRGATDTQYF | TGTGCCAGCCCCCCCAGGGGGGCCACAGATACGCAGTATTTT
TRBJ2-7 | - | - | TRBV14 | CASSQFYEQYF | TGTGCCAGCAGCCAATTCTACGAGCAGTACTTC
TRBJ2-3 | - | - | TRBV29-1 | CSVEGVTWDTDTQYF | TGCAGCGTTGAAGGAGTTACGTGGGACACAGATACGCAGTATTTT
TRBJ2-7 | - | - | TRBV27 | CASSRLPGTNYEQYF | TGTGCCAGCAGTAGACTCCCCGGGACAAACTACGAGCAGTACTTC